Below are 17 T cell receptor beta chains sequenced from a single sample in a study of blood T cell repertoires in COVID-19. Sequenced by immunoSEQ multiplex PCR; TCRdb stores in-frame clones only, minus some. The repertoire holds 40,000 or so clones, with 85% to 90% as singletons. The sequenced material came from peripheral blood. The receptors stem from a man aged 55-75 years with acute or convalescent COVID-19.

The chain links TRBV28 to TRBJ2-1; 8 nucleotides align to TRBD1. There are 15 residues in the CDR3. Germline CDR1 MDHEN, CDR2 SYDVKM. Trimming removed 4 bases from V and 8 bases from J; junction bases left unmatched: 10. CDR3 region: CASSWSGGAFHEQFF. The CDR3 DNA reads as TGTGCCAGCAGTTGGTCAGGGGGCGCTTTCCATGAGCAGTTCTTC.

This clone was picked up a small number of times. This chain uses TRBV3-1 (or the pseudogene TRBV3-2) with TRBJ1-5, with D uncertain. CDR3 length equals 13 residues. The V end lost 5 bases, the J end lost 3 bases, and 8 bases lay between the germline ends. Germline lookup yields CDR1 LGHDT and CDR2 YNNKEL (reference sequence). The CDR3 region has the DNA TGTGCCAGCAGCTGGCAGTACAATCAGCCCCAGCATTTT. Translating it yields CASSWQYNQPQHF.

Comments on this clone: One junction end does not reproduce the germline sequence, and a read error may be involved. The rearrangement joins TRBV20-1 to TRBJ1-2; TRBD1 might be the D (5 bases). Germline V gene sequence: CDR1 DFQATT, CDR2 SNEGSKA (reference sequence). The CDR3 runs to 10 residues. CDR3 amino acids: CSAGEQDRVF. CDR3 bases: TGCAGTGCTGGGGAACAGGATCGAGTCTTC.

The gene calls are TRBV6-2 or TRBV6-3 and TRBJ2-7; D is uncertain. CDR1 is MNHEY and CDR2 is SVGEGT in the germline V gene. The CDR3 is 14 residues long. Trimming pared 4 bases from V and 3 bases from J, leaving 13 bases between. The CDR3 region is CASSSQTRIYEQYF. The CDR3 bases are TGTGCCAGCAGTTCACAGACCCGCATCTACGAGCAGTACTTC.

The CDR3 DNA is TGTGCCAGCAGCTTGGCGACAGGGCGAAGCAATCAGCCCCAGCATTTT. It codes for CASSLATGRSNQPQHF. The chain employs TRBV5-5 and TRBJ1-5, with 7 nucleotides matching TRBD1. The CDR3 is made up of 16 amino acids. Per germline, CDR1 SGHKS and CDR2 YYEKEE (reference sequence). V lost 0 bases, J lost 1 base, and 4 bases stayed unmatched.

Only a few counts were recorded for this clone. This chain's CDR3 is CSVAHGTGGGWEGPDTQYF. Here the CDR3 DNA reads TGCAGCGTTGCCCATGGGACAGGGGGCGGATGGGAGGGGCCAGATACGCAGTATTTT. The J gene is TRBJ2-3, the V gene TRBV29-1, with 12 bases fitting TRBD1. There are 19 residues in the CDR3. V was clipped by 4 bases and J by 4 bases; unmatched bases: 18. The germline V gene has CDR1 SQVTM and CDR2 ANQGSEA.

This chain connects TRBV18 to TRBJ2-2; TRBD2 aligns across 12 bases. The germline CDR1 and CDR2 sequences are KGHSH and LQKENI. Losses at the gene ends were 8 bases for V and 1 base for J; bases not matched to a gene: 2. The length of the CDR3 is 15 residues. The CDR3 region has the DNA TGTGCCAGCCCGGGACTAGCGGGGAACACCGGGGAGCTGTTTTTT. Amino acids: CASPGLAGNTGELFF.

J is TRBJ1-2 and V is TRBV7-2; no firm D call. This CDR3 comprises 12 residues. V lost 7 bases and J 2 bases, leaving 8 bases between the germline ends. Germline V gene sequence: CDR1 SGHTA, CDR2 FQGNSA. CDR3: CASNSKNYGYTF. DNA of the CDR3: TGTGCCAGCAACTCTAAGAACTATGGCTACACCTTC. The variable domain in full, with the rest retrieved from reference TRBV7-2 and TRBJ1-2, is GAGVSQSPSNKVTEKGKDVELRCDPISGHTALYWYRQSLGQGLEFLIYFQGNSAPDKSGLPSDRFSAERTGGSVSTLTIQRTQQEDSAVYLCASNSKNYGYTFGSGTRLTVV.

The CDR3: CASSFWTGMESPLHF. The DNA of the CDR3 is TGTGCCAGCAGTTTCTGGACAGGGATGGAATCACCCCTCCACTTT. The chain combines TRBV28 with TRBJ1-6, with TRBD1 identical over 8 bases. This CDR3 has 15 amino acids. Germline CDR1 reads MDHEN; CDR2 reads SYDVKM. The J segment lost 10 bases and the V segment lost 3 bases, leaving 8 bases of the junction unmatched.

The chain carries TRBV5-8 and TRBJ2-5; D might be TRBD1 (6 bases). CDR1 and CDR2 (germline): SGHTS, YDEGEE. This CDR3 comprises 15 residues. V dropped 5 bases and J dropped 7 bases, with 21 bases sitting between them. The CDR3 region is CASRPKQGSWGTQYF. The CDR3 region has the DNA TGTGCCAGCAGACCTAAACAGGGTTCGTGGGGGACCCAGTACTTC.

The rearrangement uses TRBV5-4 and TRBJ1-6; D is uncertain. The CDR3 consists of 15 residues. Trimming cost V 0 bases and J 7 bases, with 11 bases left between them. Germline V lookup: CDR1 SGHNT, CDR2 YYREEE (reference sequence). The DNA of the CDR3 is TGTGCCAGCAGCTTGGGTCTTGGCCAGAATTCACCCCTCCACTTT. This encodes CASSLGLGQNSPLHF.

CDR3 residues: CASRFLAMGTQYF. CDR3 in DNA: TGTGCCAGCAGATTTCTAGCGATGGGGACCCAGTACTTC. The chain joins TRBV7-9 to TRBJ2-5, with D perhaps matching TRBD2 (6 bases). Trimming took off 6 bases at V and 7 bases at J, with 15 bases between the two ends. CDR1 SEHNR and CDR2 FQNEAQ come from the germline V gene (reference sequence). The CDR3 sequence is 13 residues long.

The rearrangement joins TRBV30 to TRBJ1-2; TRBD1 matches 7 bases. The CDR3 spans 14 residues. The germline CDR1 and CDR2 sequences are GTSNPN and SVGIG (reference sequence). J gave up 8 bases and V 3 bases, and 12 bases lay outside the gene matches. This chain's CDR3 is CAWRGLKQGNGYTF. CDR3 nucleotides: TGTGCCTGGAGGGGCCTAAAACAGGGGAACGGCTACACCTTC.

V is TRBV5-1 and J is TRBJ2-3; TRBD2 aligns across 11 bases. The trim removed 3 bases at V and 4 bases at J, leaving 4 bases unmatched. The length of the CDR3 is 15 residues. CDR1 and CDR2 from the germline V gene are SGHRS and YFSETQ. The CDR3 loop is CASSYLAGGSDTQYF. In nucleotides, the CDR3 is TGCGCCAGCAGCTATCTAGCGGGAGGCTCAGATACGCAGTATTTT.

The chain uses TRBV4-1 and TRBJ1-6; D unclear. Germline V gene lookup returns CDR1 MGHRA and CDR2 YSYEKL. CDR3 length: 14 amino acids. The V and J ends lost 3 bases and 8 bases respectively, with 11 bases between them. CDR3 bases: TGCGCCAGCAGCCAGGAACAGCTTTATTCACCCCTCCACTTT. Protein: CASSQEQLYSPLHF.

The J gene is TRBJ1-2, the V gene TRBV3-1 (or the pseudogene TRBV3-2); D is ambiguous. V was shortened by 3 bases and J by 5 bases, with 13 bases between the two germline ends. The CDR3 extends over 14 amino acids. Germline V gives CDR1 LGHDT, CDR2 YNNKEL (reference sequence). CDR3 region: CASSHGRTRYGYTF. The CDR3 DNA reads TGTGCCAGCAGCCACGGTAGGACTAGGTATGGCTACACCTTC.

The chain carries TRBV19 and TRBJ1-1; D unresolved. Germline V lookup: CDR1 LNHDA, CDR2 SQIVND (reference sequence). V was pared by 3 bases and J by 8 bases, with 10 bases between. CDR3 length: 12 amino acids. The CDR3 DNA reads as TGTGCCAGTAGTATTGCCGGGAAAGAAGCTTTCTTT. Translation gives CASSIAGKEAFF.